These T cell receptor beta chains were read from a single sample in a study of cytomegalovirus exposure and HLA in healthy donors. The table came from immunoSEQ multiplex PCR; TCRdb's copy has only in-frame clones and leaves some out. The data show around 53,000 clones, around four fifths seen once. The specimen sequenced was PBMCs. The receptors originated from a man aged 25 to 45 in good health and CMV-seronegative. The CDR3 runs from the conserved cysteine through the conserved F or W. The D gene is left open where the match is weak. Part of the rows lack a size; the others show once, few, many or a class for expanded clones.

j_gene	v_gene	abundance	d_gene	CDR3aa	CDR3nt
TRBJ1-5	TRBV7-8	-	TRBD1	CASSSDRISNQPQHF	TGTGCCAGCAGCTCGGACAGGATTAGCAATCAGCCCCAGCATTTT
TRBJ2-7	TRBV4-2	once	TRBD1	CASSQQGGTTGGSYEQYF	TGTGCCAGCAGCCAACAAGGAGGGACCACAGGGGGTTCTTACGAGCAGTACTTC
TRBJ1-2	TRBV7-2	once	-	CASSKTRGGFNDGYTF	TGTGCCAGCAGTAAAACGCGGGGGGGGTTCAATGATGGCTACACCTTC
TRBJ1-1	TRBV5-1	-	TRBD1	CASSPGDRARVNTEAFF	TGCGCCAGCAGCCCGGGGGACAGGGCACGAGTGAACACTGAAGCTTTCTTT
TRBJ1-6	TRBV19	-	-	CASQTDRGQYRPLHF	TGTGCCAGCCAAACTGACAGAGGCCAATATAGGCCCCTCCACTTT
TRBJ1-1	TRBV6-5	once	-	CASSYQGPNTEAFF	TGTGCCAGCAGTTACCAGGGTCCGAACACTGAAGCTTTCTTT
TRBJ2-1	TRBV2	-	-	CAIRGGSYNEQFF	TGTGCCATCAGGGGAGGGTCCTACAATGAGCAGTTCTTC
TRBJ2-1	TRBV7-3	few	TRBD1	CASSSTGGTGNEQFF	TGTGCCAGCAGCTCGACAGGGGGGACGGGCAATGAGCAGTTCTTC
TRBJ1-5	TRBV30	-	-	CAWSVQNNQPQHF	TGTGCCTGGAGTGTACAGAACAATCAGCCCCAGCATTTT
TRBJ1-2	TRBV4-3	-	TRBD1	CASSSSAGTGVGYTF	TGCGCCAGCAGCTCCTCGGCGGGGACAGGGGTCGGCTACACCTTC
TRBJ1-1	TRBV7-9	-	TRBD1	CASSSQGGATEAFF	TGTGCCAGCAGCTCCCAGGGGGGAGCCACTGAAGCTTTCTTT
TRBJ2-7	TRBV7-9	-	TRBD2	CASSSGLAGVLGHEQYF	TGTGCCAGCAGCTCAGGACTAGCGGGAGTTCTGGGCCACGAGCAGTACTTC
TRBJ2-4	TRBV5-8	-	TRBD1	CASRDRVAKNIQYF	TGTGCCAGCAGGGACAGGGTGGCCAAAAACATTCAGTACTTC
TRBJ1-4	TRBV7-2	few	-	CASSKGEGEKLFF	TGTGCCAGCAGCAAGGGAGAAGGGGAAAAACTGTTTTTT
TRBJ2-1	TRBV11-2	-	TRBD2	CASSLTGTRGNNEQFF	TGTGCCAGCAGCCTCACCGGGACTAGGGGGAACAATGAGCAGTTCTTC
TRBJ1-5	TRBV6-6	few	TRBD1	CASSPGDRGNQPQHF	TGTGCCAGCAGCCCGGGGGACAGAGGGAATCAGCCCCAGCATTTT
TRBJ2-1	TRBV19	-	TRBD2	CASSTLAGGVNEQFF	TGTGCCAGTAGTACCTTAGCGGGGGGGGTGAATGAGCAGTTCTTC
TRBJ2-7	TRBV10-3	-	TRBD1	CAISERQGASYEQYF	TGTGCCATCAGTGAGAGGCAGGGGGCGTCCTACGAGCAGTACTTC
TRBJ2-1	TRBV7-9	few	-	CASSPPRLLKYNEQFF	TGTGCCAGCAGCCCACCGCGGCTGCTAAAGTACAATGAGCAGTTCTTC
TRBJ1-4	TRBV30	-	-	CAWRTLSGEKLFF	TGTGCCTGGAGAACCCTCTCGGGGGAAAAACTGTTTTTT
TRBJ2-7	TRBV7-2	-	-	CASSFSYSYEQYF	TGTGCCAGCAGCTTCAGTTACTCCTACGAGCAGTACTTC
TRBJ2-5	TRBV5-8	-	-	CASSFELETQYF	TGTGCCAGCAGCTTTGAGTTGGAGACCCAGTACTTC
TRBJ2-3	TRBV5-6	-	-	CASSPYERDTQYF	TGTGCCAGCAGCCCCTACGAACGAGATACGCAGTATTTT
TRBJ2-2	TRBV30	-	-	CAWSVQLLTGELFF	TGTGCCTGGAGTGTACAGCTTTTGACCGGGGAGCTGTTTTTT
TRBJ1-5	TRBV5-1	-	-	CASSWGGREPQHF	TGCGCCAGCAGCTGGGGGGGGAGGGAGCCCCAGCATTTT
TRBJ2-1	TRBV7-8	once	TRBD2	CASSPIAGDPYNEQFF	TGTGCCAGCAGCCCCATAGCGGGAGACCCCTACAATGAGCAGTTCTTC
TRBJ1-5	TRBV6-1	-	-	CASSEVSGGRSYLRPQHF	TGTGCCAGCAGTGAAGTATCTGGCGGGAGGAGCTACCTTCGGCCCCAGCATTTT
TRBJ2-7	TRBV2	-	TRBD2	CASSGGLAGGSYEQYF	TGTGCCAGCAGTGGGGGACTAGCGGGAGGGTCCTACGAGCAGTACTTC
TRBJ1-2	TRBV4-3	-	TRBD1	CASSQDWTGLHYGYTF	TGCGCCAGCAGCCAAGATTGGACAGGGTTACACTATGGCTACACCTTC
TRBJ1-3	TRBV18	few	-	CASSPAGDSGNTIYF	TGTGCCAGCTCACCAGCGGGAGACTCTGGAAACACCATATATTTT
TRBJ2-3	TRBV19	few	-	CASSIVQAPSTDTQYF	TGTGCCAGTAGTATCGTCCAGGCCCCTAGCACAGATACGCAGTATTTT
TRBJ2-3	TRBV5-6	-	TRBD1	CASSWDSSTDTQYF	TGTGCCAGCAGCTGGGACAGTAGCACAGATACGCAGTATTTT
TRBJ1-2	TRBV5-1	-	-	CASSLEGGGANGYTF	TGCGCCAGCAGCTTGGAGGGTGGGGGCGCGAATGGCTACACCTTC
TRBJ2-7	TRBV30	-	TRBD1	CAWSYPTGDEQYF	TGTGCCTGGAGTTATCCGACAGGGGACGAGCAGTACTTC
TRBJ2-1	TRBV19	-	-	CATRPVDRYGEQFF	TGTGCCACACGGCCCGTCGACAGGTACGGTGAGCAGTTCTTC
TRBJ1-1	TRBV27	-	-	CASSSSSRYTEAFF	TGTGCCAGCAGTTCCTCTTCCAGGTACACTGAAGCTTTCTTT
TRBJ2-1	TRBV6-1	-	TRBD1	CASRETGSPYNEQFF	TGTGCCAGCAGAGAGACAGGGTCGCCCTACAATGAGCAGTTCTTC
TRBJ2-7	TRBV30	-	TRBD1	CAWSVWGTGSSSYEQYF	TGTGCCTGGAGTGTATGGGGGACAGGGAGTAGCTCCTACGAGCAGTACTTC
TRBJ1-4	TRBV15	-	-	CATSIGLGGTNEKLFF	TGTGCCACCAGCATTGGACTGGGGGGAACTAATGAAAAACTGTTTTTT
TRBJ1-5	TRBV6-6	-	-	CASSSGTVPRGPQHF	TGTGCCAGCAGTTCAGGCACAGTTCCTAGGGGGCCCCAGCATTTT
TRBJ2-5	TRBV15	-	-	CATSSSRGPQETQYF	TGTGCCACCAGCAGTTCAAGGGGTCCCCAAGAGACCCAGTACTTC
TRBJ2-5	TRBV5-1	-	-	CASSLAERSQETQYF	TGCGCCAGCAGCTTGGCCGAGCGGAGCCAAGAGACCCAGTACTTC
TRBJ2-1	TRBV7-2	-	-	CASSLAIEQFF	TGTGCCAGCAGCTTAGCTATCGAGCAGTTCTTC
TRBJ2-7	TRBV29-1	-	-	CSAVQGYEQYF	TGCAGCGCCGTACAGGGCTACGAGCAGTACTTC
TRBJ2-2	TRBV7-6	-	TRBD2	CASSLAGGPNTGELFF	TGTGCCAGCAGCTTAGCGGGAGGGCCAAACACCGGGGAGCTGTTTTTT
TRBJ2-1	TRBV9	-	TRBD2	CASSVGSSGGYNEQFF	TGTGCCAGCAGCGTAGGGTCTAGCGGGGGATACAATGAGCAGTTCTTC
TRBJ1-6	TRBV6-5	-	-	CASSYSPAVPPLHF	TGTGCCAGCAGTTACTCACCGGCGGTCCCACCCCTCCACTTT
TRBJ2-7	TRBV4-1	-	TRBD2	CASSQDLWASGRRSYEQYF	TGCGCCAGCAGCCAAGATCTTTGGGCTAGCGGGAGAAGGTCCTACGAGCAGTACTTC
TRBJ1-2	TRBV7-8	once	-	CASSLQGRPAPNGYTF	TGTGCCAGCAGCTTACAGGGGCGTCCCGCTCCTAATGGCTACACCTTC
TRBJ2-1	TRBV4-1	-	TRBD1	CASSQGLTGTGAYNEQFF	TGCGCCAGCAGCCAAGGACTGACCGGGACAGGGGCCTACAATGAGCAGTTCTTC
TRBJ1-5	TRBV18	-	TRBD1	CASSRQGLDSNQPQHF	TGTGCCAGCTCACGACAGGGGCTGGATAGCAATCAGCCCCAGCATTTT
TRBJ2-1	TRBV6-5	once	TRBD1	CASSYAGVKGGEQFF	TGTGCCAGCAGTTACGCCGGAGTTAAAGGGGGCGAGCAGTTCTTC